This T cell receptor beta chain was profiled in a study of cytomegalovirus exposure and HLA in healthy donors. Here immunoSEQ multiplex PCR was the method, and the copy in TCRdb shows in-frame clones only, minus some. This repertoire shows fewer than 200,000 clones, approximately 83% found once; its top ten account for 2.5% to 3.5%. This CDR3 spans 14 amino acids. Trimming removed 1 base from V and 2 bases from J, with 10 bases in between. CDR1 and CDR2 from the germline V gene are SGHDT and YYEEEE. The origin of this receptor is a woman in her late teens or twenties in good health and CMV-seropositive. The material sequenced was PBMCs. The V call is TRBV5-6, the J call TRBJ2-7, with D possibly being TRBD1 (5 bases). CDR3 amino acids: CASSLLGETYEQYF. The CDR3 DNA reads TGTGCCAGCAGCTTGTTAGGGGAAACCTACGAGCAGTACTTC.